Below are 32 T cell receptor beta chains sequenced from a single sample in a study of tumor-infiltrating lymphocytes in primary liver carcinoma (dated by TCRdb to 2015 to 2018). Blood RNA was extracted from unsorted whole blood using TRIzol reagent, and germline DNA was obtained with the DNeasy Blood & Tissue kit. Sequencing relied on an Illumina HiSeq 2500. Using a constant-region primer and ProtoScript II reverse transcriptase, TCRbeta-specific cDNA was reverse-transcribed from approximately 0.5 ug total RNA. TCRbeta libraries were built with three nested multiplex PCR rounds, a slightly modified ARM-PCR procedure. Each of the first two PCR rounds ran for nine to ten cycles and used multiplex TRBV1-TRBV30 forward primers together with a Cbeta reverse primer. TCRdb took the public reads, trimmed them with fastp at Q25, ran MiXCR for clone calling and kept in-frame beta chains. Duplicate CDR3 protein sequences are folded into a single record with the most common DNA and genes. The sample table lists about 320,000 distinct CDR3 sequences, roughly 60% of them with a count of one. The top ten clonotypes cover more than 8.5% of the sample.

Sequencing input: peripheral blood. Receptors originate from a man between 35 and 55 years old with primary liver carcinoma and hepatitis B virus infection.

This chain uses TRBV7-9 with TRBJ2-5, with 7 nucleotides matching TRBD2. Germline V CDR1 and CDR2: SEHNR, FQNEAQ (reference sequence). The CDR3 loop spans 16 amino acids. With V trimmed by 7 bases and J by 0 bases, 11 bases remained unmatched. As DNA, the CDR3 is TGTGCCAGCACCCAACTCGGGGGGAAGGACCAAGAGACCCAGTACTTC. Amino acids: CASTQLGGKDQETQYF.

The CDR3 DNA sequence: TGTGCCAGCAGTGGTCGGACAGGTGGGGTTGCCTACGAGCAGTACTTC. Translation: CASSGRTGGVAYEQYF. The chain employs TRBV11-1 and TRBJ2-7; TRBD1 aligns across 7 bases. The germline gives CDR1 SGHAT, CDR2 FQDESV (reference sequence). V dropped 6 bases and J dropped 2; count of bases not matched to a gene: 13. The CDR3 runs 16 residues.

With respect to this clonotype: A junction end diverges from the germline sequence, so it may reflect a read error. The chain recombines TRBV4-3 with TRBJ2-2; D ambiguous. Germline V gene sequence: CDR1 LGHNA, CDR2 YSLEER. The CDR3 has 16 residues. The CDR3 loop reads CASSQEPSPNPGELFF. CDR3 coding DNA: TGCGCCAGCAGCCAAGAGCCCTCCCCGAACCCCGGGGAGCTGTTTTTT.

Concerning this clonotype itself: Since a much larger clone is just one base distant, this may be a read error. The chain has TRBV29-1 and TRBJ2-1, with 8 bases that match TRBD2. CDR1 is SQVTM, CDR2 ANQGSEA, per germline. CDR3 size: 17 residues. The CDR3 here is CNVENPLPAGGHNEQFF. CDR3 in DNA: TGCAACGTTGAAAACCCCCTTCCTGCGGGAGGACACAATGAGCAGTTCTTC.

Turning to this clonotype: This may be a read error: a much more frequent sequence differs by one nucleotide. The chain recombines TRBV12-3 or TRBV12-4 with TRBJ1-2; D is unresolved. The V end lost 6 bases, the J end lost 11 bases, and 22 bases lay between the germline ends. The length of the CDR3 is 14 residues. In DNA, the CDR3 is TGTGCCAGCAGCCGAACCGGGCCGTGGGAGCAATACACCTTC. This sequence encodes CASSRTGPWEQYTF.

As for this clonotype: A much more abundant neighbour one base away suggests this may be a read error. This chain links TRBV5-4 with TRBJ2-7; no clear D gene. Germline CDR1 and CDR2: SGHNT and YYREEE (reference sequence). The germline V and J ends were trimmed by 2 bases and 4 bases, with 13 bases remaining between them. CDR3 length: 14 residues. The CDR3 reads CASSFGISRYEQYF. The CDR3 DNA is TGTGCCAGCAGCTTTGGGATCTCCAGATACGAGCAGTACTTC.

Concerning this clonotype: Being one base from a much bigger clone, this may be a read error. This chain joins TRBV4-1 and TRBJ1-4, with D perhaps TRBD1 (5 bases). This CDR3 region has 15 residues. CDR1 is MGHRA and CDR2 is YSYEKL in the germline V gene. The CDR3 spells CTSSQVRQKNEKLFF. DNA for the CDR3: TGCACCAGCAGCCAAGTGAGACAGAAGAATGAAAAACTGTTTTTT.

The chain links TRBV10-3 to TRBJ2-1; the D gene is possibly TRBD2 (6 bases). The CDR3 has 12 residues. Germline V gene data show CDR1 as ENHRY and CDR2 as SYGVKD. Trimming cost V 9 bases and J 9 bases, with 15 bases left between them. The CDR3 spells CAINDRGIEQFF. CDR3 nucleotides: TGTGCCATTAATGACCGGGGGATTGAGCAGTTCTTC.

A word on this clonotype: This may be a read error: a much more frequent sequence differs by one nucleotide. The V gene is TRBV12-3 or TRBV12-4, the J gene TRBJ1-3, with D maybe TRBD1 (6 bases). V lost 8 bases to trimming and J lost 2 bases, with 16 bases between them. This CDR3 is built from 15 residues. In DNA form, the CDR3 reads TGTGCCAGCGGGGATGGGACAAGGGCTGGAAACACCATATATTTT. Its protein is CASGDGTRAGNTIYF.

For this clonotype: Possible read error: a much larger clone is one base away. The V call is TRBV4-2, the J call TRBJ2-7; 8 bases fit TRBD1. Germline assignment: CDR1 LGHNA and CDR2 YNFKEQ. The CDR3 runs to 15 residues. The CDR3 bases are TGTGCCAGCAGCCAAGAAAGGACAGGGACTTACGGGCAGTACTTC. Its protein is CASSQERTGTYGQYF.

CDR3 sequence reads: CASSLTSQGETEAFF. The CDR3 DNA sequence: TGCGCCAGCAGCCTGACCTCACAGGGGGAAACTGAAGCTTTCTTT. J is TRBJ1-1 and V is TRBV4-1; 8 positions match TRBD1. The CDR3 has 15 residues. Per the germline V gene, CDR1 is MGHRA and CDR2 is YSYEKL. The V gene end was trimmed by 4 bases and the J gene end by 5 bases; junction bases not matched to a gene: 9.

On this clonotype itself: The junction departs from the called germline gene at one end, perhaps through a read error. The V call is TRBV11-1, the J call TRBJ2-1; the D gene is possibly TRBD2 (5 bases). This CDR3 contains 15 residues. Germline V gene lookup returns CDR1 SGHAT and CDR2 FQDESV (reference sequence). The CDR3 here is CASSLAHEGYNEQFF. The CDR3 nucleotides read TGTGCCAGCAGCCTAGCCCACGAGGGATACAATGAACAGTTCTTC.

With regard to this clonotype: The CDR3 ends on some other residue instead of the conserved phenylalanine or tryptophan, so this is likely a read error. The chain recombines TRBV5-4 with TRBJ1-6; TRBD1 aligns across 7 bases. The CDR3 contains 16 residues. Germline CDR1 reads SGHNT; CDR2 reads YYREEE (reference sequence). The V segment lost 5 bases and the J segment 6 bases; nucleotides outside the gene matches: 11. CDR3 amino acids: CASRSQGGQSNSPLHY. As DNA, the CDR3 is TGTGCCAGCAGGTCCCAGGGGGGACAGAGTAATTCACCCCTCCACTAT.

This clonotype appeared a few times. The genes are TRBV6-1 and TRBJ2-7; TRBD2 matches at 8 bases. V trimming: 4 bases; J trimming: 0 bases; junction bases outside the gene matches: 5. The CDR3 extends over 15 amino acids. Germline CDR1 MNHNS, CDR2 SASEGT. The chain's CDR3 is CASSVERGPSYEQYF. DNA for the CDR3: TGTGCCAGCAGTGTCGAGCGGGGGCCCTCCTACGAGCAGTACTTC.

This clonotype was detected many times. The V call is TRBV4-2, the J call TRBJ2-2; TRBD2 might be the D (6 bases). Germline V gene data show CDR1 as LGHNA and CDR2 as YNFKEQ. Trimming took 3 bases from V and 3 from J, leaving 11 bases between them. The CDR3 is made up of 15 amino acids. DNA for the CDR3: TGTGCCAGCAGCCAGGCGCGACTAGACACCGGGGAGCTGTTTTTT. It is translated as CASSQARLDTGELFF.

The table lists this clonotype with many counts. The chain recombines TRBV4-3 with TRBJ2-1; tentative D call: TRBD2 (5 bases). The V end lost 0 bases, the J end lost 0 bases, and 9 bases lay between the germline ends. In germline, CDR1 is LGHNA, CDR2 YSLEER. The CDR3 runs to 16 residues. Written as DNA, the CDR3 is TGCGCCAGCAGCCAAGATCCCGGGATCTCCTACAATGAGCAGTTCTTC. Its protein product is CASSQDPGISYNEQFF.

The gene calls are TRBV28 and TRBJ2-3; D is unclear. This CDR3 contains 13 residues. The V end was cut by 5 bases, the J end by 6 bases, with 12 bases between. The germline CDR1 and CDR2 sequences are MDHEN and SYDVKM. CDR3: CASSVTDPDTQYF. The CDR3 region has the DNA TGTGCCAGCAGTGTAACTGATCCGGATACGCAGTATTTT. Full variable domain (missing parts from reference TRBV28 and TRBJ2-3): DVKVTQSSRYLVKRTGEKVFLECVQDMDHENMFWYRQDPGLGLRLIYFSYDVKMKEKGDIPEGYSVSREKKERFSLILESASTNQTSMYLCASSVTDPDTQYFGPGTRLTVL.

This clonotype was seen a few times. This chain links TRBV28 with TRBJ2-3; 14 positions match TRBD2. V dropped 5 bases and J dropped 2; count of bases not matched to a gene: 6. The germline V gene has CDR1 MDHEN and CDR2 SYDVKM. This CDR3 is 17 amino acids long. The DNA for the CDR3 is TGTGCCAGCAGTCCACGGACTAGCGGGAGGTCCACAGATACGCAGTATTTT. Residues: CASSPRTSGRSTDTQYF.

CDR3 DNA: TGTGCCAGTAGTCCACCCGTGTCTGGGGAGCTGTTTTTT. Translating it yields CASSPPVSGELFF. The chain is built from TRBV28 and TRBJ2-2; no reliable D call. Looked up from germline, CDR1 is MDHEN and CDR2 is SYDVKM. Trimming cost V 9 bases and J 8 bases, with 16 bases left between them. The CDR3 contains 13 residues.

The CDR3 DNA reads as TGTGCCAGTAGTCCTGGACAGGGGAGGGGACTCGGGGAGCTGTTTTTT. Amino acids: CASSPGQGRGLGELFF. The rearrangement uses TRBV12-3 or TRBV12-4 and TRBJ2-2; 9 bases map to TRBD1. V was clipped by 9 bases and J by 7 bases; unmatched bases: 15. The CDR3 totals 16 residues.

As to this clonotype: This may be a read error: a much more frequent sequence differs by one nucleotide. The chain joins TRBV4-2 to TRBJ2-2; D might be TRBD2 (5 bases). CDR3 size: 14 residues. The V end lost 7 bases, the J end lost 1 base, and 10 bases lay between the germline ends. CDR1 is LGHNA, CDR2 YNFKEQ, per germline. CDR3 nucleotide sequence: TGTGCCAGCACCCGCAGCGGGAACACCGGGGAGCTGTTTTTT. Residues: CASTRSGNTGELFF.

Concerning this clonotype: The missing conserved phenylalanine or tryptophan at the end of this CDR3 makes a read error likely. The DNA is omitted, as the CDR3 cannot be located on it reliably, and the CDR3 follows TCRdb's listing. The CDR3 reads CASSPAFGTGGYEQYI. This chain joins TRBV5-4 and TRBJ2-7; the table's D call TRBD1 went unverified against the DNA. Germline assignment: CDR1 SGHNT and CDR2 YYREEE (reference sequence). The CDR3 has 16 amino acids, counting both end residues.

The count of this clonotype is one. The gene calls are TRBV4-1 and TRBJ2-2; 9 bases match TRBD2. There are 18 residues in the CDR3. J lost 7 bases, V lost 4 bases, and 16 bases had no gene match. In germline, CDR1 is MGHRA, CDR2 YSYEKL. Here the CDR3 reads CASSPPLAGEPIVGELFF. The CDR3 DNA sequence: TGCGCCAGCAGCCCCCCCTTAGCGGGAGAGCCTATAGTCGGGGAGCTGTTTTTT.

This chain joins TRBV11-2 and TRBJ2-5; D not certain. Trimming took off 6 bases at V and 14 bases at J, with 16 bases between the two ends. Germline V gives CDR1 SGHAT, CDR2 FQNNGV. The CDR3 loop spans 11 amino acids. The CDR3 spells CASSPKETEYF. In nucleotides, the CDR3 is TGTGCCAGCAGTCCCAAAGAGACCGAATACTTC. The variable domain in full, with the rest retrieved from reference TRBV11-2 and TRBJ2-5, is EAGVAQSPRYKIIEKRQSVAFWCNPISGHATLYWYQQILGQGPKLLIQFQNNGVVDDSQLPKDRFSAERLKGVDSTLKIQPAKLEDSAVYLCASSPKETEYFGPGTRLLVL.

This clonotype was counted between two and nine times. This sequence joins TRBV10-3 and TRBJ1-6; 7 bases map to TRBD1. The V gene's germline CDR1 is ENHRY and CDR2 SYGVKD. Unmatched junction bases numbered 16, after V lost 10 bases and J lost 7 bases. The CDR3 extends over 16 amino acids. CDR3 amino acids: CATGIRGGGGNSPLHF. The CDR3 nucleotides are TGTGCCACCGGCATTCGAGGGGGCGGCGGGAATTCACCCCTCCACTTT.

Comment on this clonotype: An end of the junction differs from the germline gene, which may be a read error. This chain connects TRBV12-3 or TRBV12-4 to TRBJ2-5, with D perhaps assigned TRBD1 or TRBD2 (5 bases each). The CDR3 has 15 residues. The CDR3 sequence is CARSLVLQGPKTQYF. Here the CDR3 DNA reads TGTGCCAGGAGTTTAGTGCTCCAGGGACCAAAGACCCAGTACTTC.

On this clonotype itself: A much larger clone lies one base from this, so it may be a read error. The rearrangement links TRBV29-1 to TRBJ2-1, with 9 bases identical to TRBD1. Germline CDR1 SQVTM, CDR2 ANQGSEA. This CDR3 comprises 13 residues. CDR3 nucleotide sequence: TGCGGCGTGACCGGGACAGGGAACAATGAGCAGTTCTTC. Translating gives CGVTGTGNNEQFF.

In this sample, this clonotype turned up once. This may stem from a read error, because a much larger clone lies one nucleotide away. V usage is TRBV6-1 and J usage is TRBJ2-1; D is ambiguous. The V end was cut by 7 bases, the J end by 10 bases, with 20 bases between. Germline values: CDR1 MNHNS, CDR2 SASEGT. The CDR3 loop spans 14 amino acids. CDR3 bases: TGTGCCAGCAATTACCCCGGACGGAGCAGGGAGCAGTTCTTC. Translation gives CASNYPGRSREQFF.

Concerning this clonotype: This is likely a read error, given that the CDR3 carries no conserved phenylalanine or tryptophan at its end. The chain recombines TRBV5-8 with TRBJ2-1; D may be TRBD2 (7 bases). The CDR3 has 17 residues. Germline V CDR1 and CDR2: SGHTS, YDEGEE. V lost 5 bases, J lost 4 bases, and 22 bases lay in between. CDR3 nucleotides: TGTGCCAGCAGTTCGAATAGACTAGCAGGGGCTTACAATGAGCAGTTCTAC. Translation: CASSSNRLAGAYNEQFY.

On this clonotype: At one of its ends the junction is not consistent with the germline gene, which may arise from a read error. V is TRBV28 and J is TRBJ2-1; weak D call: TRBD1 (6 bases). CDR1 is MDHEN and CDR2 is SYDVKM in the germline V gene. This CDR3 comprises 15 residues. CDR3 nucleotide sequence: TGTGCCAGCAGTCCAGAGGGACAACCATACAACGAGCAGTTCTTC. Protein: CASSPEGQPYNEQFF.

V usage is TRBV5-1 and J usage is TRBJ2-7; D is uncertain. There are 14 residues in the CDR3. Trimming cost V 4 bases and J 5 bases, with 16 bases left between them. Per the germline V gene, CDR1 is SGHRS and CDR2 is YFSETQ. The CDR3 DNA is TGCGCCAGCAGCCTAAACCAACCAGGAGACGAGCAGTACTTC. Translating gives CASSLNQPGDEQYF.

This clonotype was picked up a small number of times. V is TRBV12-3 or TRBV12-4 and J is TRBJ2-3; 9 positions agree with TRBD2. This CDR3 is built from 14 residues. J was trimmed by 7 bases and V by 5 bases; bases with no gene match: 7. The CDR3 DNA sequence: TGTGCCAGCAGTGTTAGCGGGAGAAGAAATACGCAGTATTTT. It translates to CASSVSGRRNTQYF.